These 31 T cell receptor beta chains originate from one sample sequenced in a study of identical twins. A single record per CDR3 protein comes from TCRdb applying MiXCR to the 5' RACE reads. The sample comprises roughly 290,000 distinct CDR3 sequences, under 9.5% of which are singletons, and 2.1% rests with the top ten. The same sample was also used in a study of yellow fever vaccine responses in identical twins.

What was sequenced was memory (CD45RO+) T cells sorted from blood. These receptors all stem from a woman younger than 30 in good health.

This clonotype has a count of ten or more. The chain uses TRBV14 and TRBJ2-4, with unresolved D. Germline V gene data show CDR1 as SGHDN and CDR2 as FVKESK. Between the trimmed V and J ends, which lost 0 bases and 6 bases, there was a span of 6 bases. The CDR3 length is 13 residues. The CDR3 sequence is CASSQDRLNIQYF. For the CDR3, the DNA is TGTGCCAGCAGCCAAGATCGGCTAAACATTCAGTACTTC.

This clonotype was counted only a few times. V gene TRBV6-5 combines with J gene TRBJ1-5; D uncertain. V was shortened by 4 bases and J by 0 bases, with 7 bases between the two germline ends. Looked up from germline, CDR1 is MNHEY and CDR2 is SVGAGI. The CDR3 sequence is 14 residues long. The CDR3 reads CASSSYLSNQPQHF. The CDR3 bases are TGTGCCAGCAGTTCTTACCTTAGCAATCAGCCCCAGCATTTT.

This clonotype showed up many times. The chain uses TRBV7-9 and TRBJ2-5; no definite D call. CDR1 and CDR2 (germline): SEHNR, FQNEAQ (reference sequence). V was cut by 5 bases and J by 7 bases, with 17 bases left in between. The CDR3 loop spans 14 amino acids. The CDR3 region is CASSPLEDQSTQYF. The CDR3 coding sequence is TGTGCCAGCAGCCCTCTAGAGGACCAATCGACCCAGTACTTC.

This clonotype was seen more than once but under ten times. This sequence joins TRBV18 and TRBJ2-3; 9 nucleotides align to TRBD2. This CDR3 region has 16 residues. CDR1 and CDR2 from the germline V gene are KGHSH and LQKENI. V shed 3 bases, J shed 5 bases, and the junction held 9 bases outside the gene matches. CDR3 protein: CASSPRGSGGGDTQYF. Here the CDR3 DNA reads TGTGCCAGCTCACCCCGTGGTAGCGGGGGTGGAGATACGCAGTATTTT.

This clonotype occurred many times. CDR3 in amino acids: CASSFGLAANTGELFF. The CDR3 region has the DNA TGTGCCAGCAGTTTCGGCCTAGCGGCGAACACCGGGGAGCTGTTTTTT. The rearrangement joins TRBV12-3 or TRBV12-4 to TRBJ2-2; TRBD2 matches 7 bases. The V segment lost 3 bases and the J segment 0 bases; nucleotides outside the gene matches: 4. This CDR3 is built from 16 residues.

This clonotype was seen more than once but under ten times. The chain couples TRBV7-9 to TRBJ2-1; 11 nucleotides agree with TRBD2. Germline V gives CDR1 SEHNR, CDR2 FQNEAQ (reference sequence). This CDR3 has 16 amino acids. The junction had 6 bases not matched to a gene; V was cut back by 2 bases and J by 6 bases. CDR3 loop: CASSLLTSGIGNEQFF. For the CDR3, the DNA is TGTGCCAGCAGCTTACTGACTAGCGGGATTGGCAATGAGCAGTTCTTC.

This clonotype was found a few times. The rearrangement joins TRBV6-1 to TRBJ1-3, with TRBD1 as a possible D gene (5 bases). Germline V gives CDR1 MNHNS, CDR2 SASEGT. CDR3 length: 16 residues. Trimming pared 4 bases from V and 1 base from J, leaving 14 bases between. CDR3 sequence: CASSVEGNVSGNTIYF. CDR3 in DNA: TGTGCCAGCAGTGTGGAGGGGAATGTATCTGGAAACACCATATATTTT.

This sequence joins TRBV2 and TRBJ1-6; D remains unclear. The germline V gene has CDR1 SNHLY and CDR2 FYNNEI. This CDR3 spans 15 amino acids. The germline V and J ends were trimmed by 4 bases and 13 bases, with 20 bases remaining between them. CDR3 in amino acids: CASSAEASRLDPLHF. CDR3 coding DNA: TGTGCCAGCAGTGCCGAGGCCAGCCGTTTGGATCCCCTCCACTTT.

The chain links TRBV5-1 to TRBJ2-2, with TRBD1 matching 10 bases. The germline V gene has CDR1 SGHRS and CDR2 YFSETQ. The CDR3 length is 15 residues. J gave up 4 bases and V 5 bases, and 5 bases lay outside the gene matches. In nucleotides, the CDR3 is TGCGCCAGCAGGGGGACAGGGGCTTCCACCGGGGAGCTGTTTTTT. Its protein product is CASRGTGASTGELFF.

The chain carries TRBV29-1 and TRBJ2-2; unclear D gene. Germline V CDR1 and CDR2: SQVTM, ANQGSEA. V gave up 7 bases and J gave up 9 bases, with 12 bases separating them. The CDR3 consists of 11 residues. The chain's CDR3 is CSASSGRELFF. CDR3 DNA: TGCAGCGCCTCCTCTGGTAGGGAGCTGTTTTTT.

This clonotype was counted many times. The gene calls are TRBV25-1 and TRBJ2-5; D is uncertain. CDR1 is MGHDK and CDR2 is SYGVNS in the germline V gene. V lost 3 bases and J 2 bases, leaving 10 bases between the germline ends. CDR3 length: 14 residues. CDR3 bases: TGTGCCAGCAGTGATAAGGGTCAGCAAGAGACCCAGTACTTC. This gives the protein CASSDKGQQETQYF.

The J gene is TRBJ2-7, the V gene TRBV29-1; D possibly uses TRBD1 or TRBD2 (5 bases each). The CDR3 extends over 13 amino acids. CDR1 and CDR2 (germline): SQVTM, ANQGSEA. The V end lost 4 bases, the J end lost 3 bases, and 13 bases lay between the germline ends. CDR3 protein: CSVGWSGGYEQYF. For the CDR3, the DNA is TGCAGCGTTGGGTGGTCTGGGGGCTACGAGCAGTACTTC.

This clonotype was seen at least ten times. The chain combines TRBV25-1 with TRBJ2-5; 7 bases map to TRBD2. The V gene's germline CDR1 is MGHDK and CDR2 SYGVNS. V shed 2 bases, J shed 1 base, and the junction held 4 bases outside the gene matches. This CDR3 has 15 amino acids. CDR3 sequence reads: CASSEGGRAQETQYF. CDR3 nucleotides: TGTGCCAGCAGTGAAGGAGGGAGGGCCCAAGAGACCCAGTACTTC.

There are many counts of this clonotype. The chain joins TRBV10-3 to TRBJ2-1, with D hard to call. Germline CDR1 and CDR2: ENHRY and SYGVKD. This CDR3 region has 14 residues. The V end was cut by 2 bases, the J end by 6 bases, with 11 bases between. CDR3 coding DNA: TGTGCCATCAGTGAGCCGGTTTGGTTCAATGAGCAGTTCTTC. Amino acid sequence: CAISEPVWFNEQFF.

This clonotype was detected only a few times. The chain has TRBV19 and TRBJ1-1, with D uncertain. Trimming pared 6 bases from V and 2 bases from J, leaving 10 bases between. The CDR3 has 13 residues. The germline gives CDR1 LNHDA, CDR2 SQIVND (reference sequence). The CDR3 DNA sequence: TGTGCCAGTAGCATACAGACTAACACTGAAGCTTTCTTT. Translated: CASSIQTNTEAFF.

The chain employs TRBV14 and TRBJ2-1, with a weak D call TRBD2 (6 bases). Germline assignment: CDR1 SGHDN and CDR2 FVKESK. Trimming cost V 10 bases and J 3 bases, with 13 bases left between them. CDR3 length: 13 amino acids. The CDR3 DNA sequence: TGTGCCACCTCCTGGCGGGGCTACAATGAGCAGTTCTTC. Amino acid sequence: CATSWRGYNEQFF.

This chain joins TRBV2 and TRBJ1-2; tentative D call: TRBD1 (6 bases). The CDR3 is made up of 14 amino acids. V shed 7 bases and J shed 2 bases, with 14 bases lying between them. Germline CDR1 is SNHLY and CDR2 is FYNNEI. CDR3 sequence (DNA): TGTGCCAGCATGGGGGGCGAACCGAACTATGGCTACACCTTC. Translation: CASMGGEPNYGYTF.

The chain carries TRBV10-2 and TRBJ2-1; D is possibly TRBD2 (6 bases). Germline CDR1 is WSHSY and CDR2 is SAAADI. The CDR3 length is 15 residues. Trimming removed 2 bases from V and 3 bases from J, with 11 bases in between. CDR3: CASSEVRDFYNEQFF. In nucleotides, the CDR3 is TGCGCCAGCAGTGAGGTGAGGGACTTCTACAATGAGCAGTTCTTC.

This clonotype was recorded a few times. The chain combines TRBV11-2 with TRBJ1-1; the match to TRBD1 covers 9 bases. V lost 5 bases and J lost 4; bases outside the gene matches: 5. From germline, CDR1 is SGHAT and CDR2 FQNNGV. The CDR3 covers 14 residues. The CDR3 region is CASSVRDRVTEAFF. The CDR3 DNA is TGTGCCAGCAGCGTCCGGGACAGGGTCACTGAAGCTTTCTTT.

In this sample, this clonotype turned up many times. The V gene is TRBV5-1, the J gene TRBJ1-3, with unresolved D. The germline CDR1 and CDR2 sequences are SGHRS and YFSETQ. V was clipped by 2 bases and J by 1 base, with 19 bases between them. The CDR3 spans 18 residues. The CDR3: CASSFLSLADKSGNTIYF. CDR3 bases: TGCGCCAGCAGCTTTCTGTCCCTCGCCGACAAATCTGGAAACACCATATATTTT.

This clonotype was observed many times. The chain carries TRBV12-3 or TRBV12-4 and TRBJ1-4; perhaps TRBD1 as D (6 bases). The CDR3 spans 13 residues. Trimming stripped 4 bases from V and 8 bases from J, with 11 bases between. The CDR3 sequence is CASSWDTREKLFF. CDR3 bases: TGTGCCAGCAGTTGGGACACCAGAGAAAAACTGTTTTTT.

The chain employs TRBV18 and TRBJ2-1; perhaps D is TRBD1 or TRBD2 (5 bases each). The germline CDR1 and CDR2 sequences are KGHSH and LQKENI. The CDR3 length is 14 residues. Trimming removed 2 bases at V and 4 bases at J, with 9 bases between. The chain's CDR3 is CASSPGGRYNEQFF. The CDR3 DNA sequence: TGTGCCAGCTCACCAGGGGGAAGATACAATGAGCAGTTCTTC.

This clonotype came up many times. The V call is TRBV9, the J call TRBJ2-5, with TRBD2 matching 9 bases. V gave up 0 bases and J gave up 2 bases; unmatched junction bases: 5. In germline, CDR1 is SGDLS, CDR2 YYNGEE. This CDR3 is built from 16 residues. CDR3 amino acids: CASSVGSGGTQETQYF. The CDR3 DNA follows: TGTGCCAGCAGCGTAGGAAGCGGGGGGACTCAAGAGACCCAGTACTTC.

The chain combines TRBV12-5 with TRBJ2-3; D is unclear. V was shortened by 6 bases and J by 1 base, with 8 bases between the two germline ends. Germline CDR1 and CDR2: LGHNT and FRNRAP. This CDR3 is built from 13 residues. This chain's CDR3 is CASGPPGTDTQYF. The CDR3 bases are TGTGCTAGTGGCCCGCCAGGCACAGATACGCAGTATTTT.

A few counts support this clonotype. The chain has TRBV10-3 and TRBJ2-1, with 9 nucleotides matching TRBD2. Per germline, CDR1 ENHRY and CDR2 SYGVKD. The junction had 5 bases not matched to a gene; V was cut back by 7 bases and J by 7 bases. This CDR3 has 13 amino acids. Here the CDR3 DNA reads TGTGCCATCAAGGGGCGGGAGGGGAATGAGCAGTTCTTC. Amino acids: CAIKGREGNEQFF.

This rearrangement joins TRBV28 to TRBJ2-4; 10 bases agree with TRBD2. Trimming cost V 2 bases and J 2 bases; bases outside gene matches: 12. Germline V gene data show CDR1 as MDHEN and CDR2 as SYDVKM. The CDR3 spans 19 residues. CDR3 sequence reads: CASSLLERGGLSSKNIQYF. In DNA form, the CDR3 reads TGTGCCAGCAGTTTACTTGAGCGGGGGGGCTTGAGTTCCAAAAACATTCAGTACTTC.

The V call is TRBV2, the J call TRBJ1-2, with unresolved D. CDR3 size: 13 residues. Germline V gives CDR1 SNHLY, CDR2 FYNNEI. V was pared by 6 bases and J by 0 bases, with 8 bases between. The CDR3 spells CASSATTNYGYTF. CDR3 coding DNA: TGTGCCAGCAGCGCGACGACTAACTATGGCTACACCTTC.

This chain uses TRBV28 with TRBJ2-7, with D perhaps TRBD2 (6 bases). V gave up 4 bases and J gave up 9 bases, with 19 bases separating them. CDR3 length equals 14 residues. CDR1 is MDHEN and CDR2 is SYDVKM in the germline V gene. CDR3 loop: CASSSIAERNWQYF. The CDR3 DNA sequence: TGTGCCAGCAGTTCGATAGCGGAACGGAATTGGCAGTACTTC.

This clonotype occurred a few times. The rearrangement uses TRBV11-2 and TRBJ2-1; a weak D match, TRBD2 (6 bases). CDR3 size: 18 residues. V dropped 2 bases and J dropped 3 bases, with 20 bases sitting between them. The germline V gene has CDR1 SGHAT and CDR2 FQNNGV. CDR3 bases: TGTGCCAGCAGCTTATATTGGAGGGGAAGGAAGGGCTACAATGAGCAGTTCTTC. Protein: CASSLYWRGRKGYNEQFF.

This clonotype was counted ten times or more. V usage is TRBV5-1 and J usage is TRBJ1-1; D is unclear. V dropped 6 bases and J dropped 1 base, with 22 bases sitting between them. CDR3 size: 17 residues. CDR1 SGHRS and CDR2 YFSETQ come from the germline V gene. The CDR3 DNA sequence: TGCGCCAGCAACCTTGGTAGTTCGGCAGGCCGGAACACTGAAGCTTTCTTT. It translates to CASNLGSSAGRNTEAFF.

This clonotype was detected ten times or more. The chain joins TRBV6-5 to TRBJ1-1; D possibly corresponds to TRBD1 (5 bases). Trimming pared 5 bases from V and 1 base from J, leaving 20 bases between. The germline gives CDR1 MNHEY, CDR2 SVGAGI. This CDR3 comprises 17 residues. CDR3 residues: CASSHDRGSGKNTEAFF. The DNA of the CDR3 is TGTGCCAGCAGTCACGACCGGGGCAGTGGGAAGAACACTGAAGCTTTCTTT.